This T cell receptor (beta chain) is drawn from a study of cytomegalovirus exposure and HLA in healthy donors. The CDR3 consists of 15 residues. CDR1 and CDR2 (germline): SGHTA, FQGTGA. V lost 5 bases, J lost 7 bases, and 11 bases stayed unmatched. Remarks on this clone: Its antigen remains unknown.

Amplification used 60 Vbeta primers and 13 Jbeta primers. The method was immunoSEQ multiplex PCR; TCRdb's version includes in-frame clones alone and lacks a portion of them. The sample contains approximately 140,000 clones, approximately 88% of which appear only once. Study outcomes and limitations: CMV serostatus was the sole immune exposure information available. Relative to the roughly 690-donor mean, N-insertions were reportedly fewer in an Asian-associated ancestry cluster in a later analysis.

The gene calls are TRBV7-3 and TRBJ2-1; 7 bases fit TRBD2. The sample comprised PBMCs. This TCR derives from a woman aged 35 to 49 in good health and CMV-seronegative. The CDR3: CASSKSGASRNEQFF. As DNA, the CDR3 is TGTGCCAGCAGCAAGAGCGGGGCCTCTCGGAATGAGCAGTTCTTC.